The 14 T cell receptor beta chains below come from one sample, sequenced in a study of T cells in women clearing cervical HPV infection. Sequenced by immunoSEQ multiplex PCR; TCRdb stores in-frame clones only, minus some. Recorded for this sample: 25,000 to 35,000 clones. Source material: blood buffy coat. The receptors here all came from a woman between 18 and 70 years old with a cervical HPV16 infection that either progressed to CIN3+ or cleared (not recorded which).

The CDR3 spells CASSADRAYDYTF. The CDR3 DNA, read in part, is TGTGCCAGCAGTGCCGACAGAGCCTACGAC. The V call is TRBV2, the J call TRBJ1-2; D is possibly TRBD1 (5 bases). The read falls 3 residues short of the CDR3 end, and the missing part is taken from the germline J gene. CDR1 SNHLY and CDR2 FYNNEI come from the germline V gene. This CDR3 is built from 13 residues.

Comment on this clone: The read stops 3 residues short of the end of the CDR3; the missing end is completed from the germline J gene. The chain is built from TRBV10-3 and TRBJ2-2; 8 bases agree with TRBD1. The CDR3 sequence is 14 residues long. Germline V gene sequence: CDR1 ENHRY, CDR2 SYGVKD. Incomplete CDR3 DNA: TGTGCCATCAGTGACCGGACAGGGAATGAAAAG. The encoded protein is CAISDRTGNEK. The full CDR3 protein is CAISDRTGNEKLFF.

On this clone: The DNA ends 3 residues before the CDR3 does, and the rest of the CDR3 is filled in from the germline J gene. V usage is TRBV29-1 and J usage is TRBJ2-2; 8 bases are shared with TRBD2. V lost 4 bases to trimming and J lost 4 bases; unmatched junction nucleotides: 2. Germline-derived CDR1 and CDR2 are SQVTM and ANQGSEA. There are 13 residues in the CDR3. The CDR3 bases that were read are TGCAGCGTTGGCGGGGGGACCACCGGGGAG. This codes for CSVGGGTTGE. The whole CDR3 is CSVGGGTTGELFF.

On this clone itself: The read terminates 3 residues before the CDR3 end, so the remaining end is supplied by the germline J gene. The chain joins TRBV6-2 or TRBV6-3 to TRBJ2-7; the D call may be TRBD1 or TRBD2 (5 bases each). CDR1 and CDR2 (germline): MNHEY, SVGEGT. Trimming removed 5 bases at V and 5 bases at J, with 13 bases between. The CDR3 is 13 amino acids. CDR3 amino acids: CASSRMRGNEQYF. CDR3 DNA (partial): TGTGCCAGCAGTCGGATGAGGGGAAACGAG.

Notes on this clone: The CDR3 goes on 3 residues after the read ends, and that part is filled in from the germline J gene. V is TRBV12-3 or TRBV12-4 and J is TRBJ2-5; 7 positions match TRBD1. CDR3 size: 13 residues. The J segment lost 5 bases and the V segment lost 6 bases, leaving 6 bases of the junction unmatched. The part of the CDR3 DNA that was read is TGTGCCAGCAGCCCTACAGGGGTGGAGACC. Translation: CASSPTGVET. The full CDR3 protein reads CASSPTGVETQYF.

This clone shows up as medium-sized by frequency. The read falls 3 residues short of the CDR3 end, and the missing part is taken from the germline J gene. V and J are TRBV20-1 and TRBJ2-5; the match to TRBD1 covers 11 bases. CDR1 DFQATT and CDR2 SNEGSKA come from the germline V gene (reference sequence). V was pared by 5 bases and J by 5 bases, with 13 bases of the junction left unmatched. The CDR3 runs 16 residues. The CDR3 sequence is CSARSPGTGGLETQYF. The sequenced part of the CDR3 DNA is TGCAGTGCTCGTTCCCCCGGGACAGGGGGTTTGGAGACC.

As regards this clone: The DNA ends 3 residues before the CDR3 does, and the rest of the CDR3 is filled in from the germline J gene. This rearrangement joins TRBV5-6 to TRBJ1-1; TRBD1 agrees at 9 bases. Germline-derived CDR1 and CDR2 are SGHDT and YYEEEE. This CDR3 comprises 14 residues. Trimming cost V 4 bases and J 3 bases; bases outside gene matches: 4. The CDR3 sequence: CASSPGQGYTEAFF. CDR3 bases read: TGTGCCAGCAGCCCGGGACAGGGATACACTGAA.

As regards this clone: The sequence runs out 3 residues before the end of the CDR3; the remainder is reconstructed from the germline J gene. The V gene is TRBV4-1, the J gene TRBJ2-2, with D tentatively TRBD2 (6 bases). Germline loops: CDR1 MGHRA, CDR2 YSYEKL. This CDR3 is 15 amino acids long. Trimming shortened V by 3 bases and J by 5 bases, and 13 bases separated the two germline ends. The DNA read from the CDR3 is TGCGCCAGCAGCCACGGGGGAAGGGAAACCGGGGAG. It is translated as CASSHGGRETGE. From start to end, the CDR3 is CASSHGGRETGELFF.

Comment on this clone: At one end, the junction sequence differs from germline, possibly due to a read error. The read stops 3 residues short of the end of the CDR3; the missing end is completed from the germline J gene. This chain connects TRBV7-7 to TRBJ2-5; D gene uncertain. This CDR3 has 13 residues. The germline gives CDR1 SSHAT, CDR2 FNYEAQ (reference sequence). CDR3 protein: CASSPRPRETQYF. The covered CDR3 bases are TGTGCTAGCAGCCCCCGCCCTCGGGAGACC.

In regard to this clone: The CDR3 goes on 3 residues after the read ends, and that part is filled in from the germline J gene. This chain uses TRBV30 with TRBJ1-2, with TRBD1 identical over 7 bases. The germline V gene has CDR1 GTSNPN and CDR2 SVGIG (reference sequence). The CDR3 is made up of 16 amino acids. The CDR3 bases that were read are TGTGCCTGGAGTGCCCAGACAGGGAAGGGGACAGATACC. Its translation: CAWSAQTGKGTDT. From start to end, the CDR3 is CAWSAQTGKGTDTYTF.

Worth noting for this clone: The read gets to within 3 residues of the CDR3 end, and the germline J gene fills in the rest. V and J are TRBV7-3 and TRBJ1-1, with D perhaps matching TRBD1 (5 bases). CDR3 length: 15 residues. V dropped 5 bases and J dropped 1 base, with 14 bases sitting between them. Germline CDR1 and CDR2: SGHTA and FQGTGA. The chain's CDR3 is CASSPLGGGNTEAFF. Incomplete CDR3 DNA: TGTGCCAGCAGCCCCTTGGGCGGGGGGAACACTGAA.

As to this clone: Read sequence stops 3 residues before the CDR3 end, and the germline J gene provides the missing end. The chain has TRBV7-6 and TRBJ1-1, with D unclear. The CDR3 runs 13 residues. Trimming took off 3 bases at V and 1 base at J, with 6 bases between the two ends. Germline CDR1 and CDR2: SGHVS and FNYEAQ. The sequenced CDR3 bases are TGTGCCAGCAGCTTGGGCCAGAACACTGAA. Translation: CASSLGQNTE. The CDR3 reads in full as CASSLGQNTEAFF.

On this clone: The read finishes 3 residues shy of the CDR3 end, and the germline J gene is used to complete it. The chain carries TRBV6-2 or TRBV6-3 and TRBJ2-2; 8 bases fit TRBD1. Trimming at V came to 2 bases and at J to 4 bases, leaving 3 bases not matched to a gene. The CDR3 sequence is 15 residues long. The germline gives CDR1 MNHEY, CDR2 SVGEGT. The CDR3: CASSYPQGATGELFF. The CDR3 DNA, read in part, is TGTGCCAGCAGTTACCCCCAGGGGGCCACCGGGGAG.

The part of the CDR3 DNA that was read is TGTGCCAGCAGCTTGGGGGCAACCTACGAC. This translates into CASSLGATYD. The entire CDR3 protein reads CASSLGATYDYTF. This rearrangement joins TRBV7-8 to TRBJ1-2, with D tentatively TRBD1 (6 bases). The DNA ends 3 residues before the CDR3 does, and the rest of the CDR3 is filled in from the germline J gene. The CDR3 sequence is 13 residues long. The germline CDR1 and CDR2 sequences are SGHVS and FQNEAQ.